The TCR beta chain described here comes from a study of CD8+ T cells in alopecia areata (dated by TCRdb to 2016 to 2019). Describing the broader study: Treated patients were enrolled in an open-label pilot trial of oral tofacitinib, 5 to 10 mg twice daily, for moderate-to-severe alopecia areata. For the treated patients, the SALT score, which quantifies what percentage of scalp surface area is affected, served as the measure of disease severity. Biopsies were taken from tofacitinib-treated patients at baseline and again at 4 and 24 weeks into treatment, and several of those patients also had a later scalp biopsy. High-throughput TCRbeta sequencing was used to examine T cell clonal expansion in alopecia areata in both the C3H/HeJ mouse model and human patients. immunoSEQ multiplex PCR using 35 Vbeta forward primers and 13 Jbeta reverse primers was used to amplify TCRbeta CDR3 regions. Human TCRbeta sequencing covered scalp tissue and sorted CD4+ and CD8+ peripheral blood T cells from patchy and totalis/universalis alopecia areata patients and healthy controls. RNA was extracted with the PAXgene miRNA kit for fixed scalp, the miRNeasy kit for PBMCs, and the RNeasy kit for mouse skin. Scalp clonality was compared across normal scalp (n=4), patchy alopecia areata scalp (n=8), and alopecia totalis/universalis scalp (n=8). Patients received tofacitinib for 6 to 18 months and were then followed off drug for 6 months to check for delayed response and recurrence.

V gives up 2 bases and J gives up 2 bases, and the segment between their germline ends measures 13 bases. The CDR1 and CDR2 encoded by the germline V gene are MNHNS and SASEGT. Spanning cysteine to phenylalanine, the CDR3 consists of 16 amino acids. Only the CDR3 DNA is retained, 48 bases long and in frame from the first base. Broad study findings and their caveats: Compared with normal scalp, lesional scalp had higher clonality and more expanded CD8+ clones, particularly in alopecia totalis/universalis, a pattern that suggests antigenic drive. Tofacitinib significantly decreased scalp clonality and the number of expanded CD8+ clones among the top 100 scalp clones. Because the treated cohort was small and included a single nonresponder, larger studies are needed to assess links between baseline CD8+ expansion and response. Unlike mouse skin, where gammadelta T cells dominate, normal human skin contains resident alphabeta T cells that get sequenced too, which complicates analysis of the scalp TCR repertoire. During tofacitinib treatment, many expanded lesional clones remained in scalp and blood, and this persistence may partly explain relapse after treatment is stopped. Compared with mice, TCR sequences shared between patients were less clear, possibly partly because of HLA diversity across the patient population.

The sample's time point, from its label and the paper: around 29 days on oral tofacitinib. The label giving this sample's treatment or condition can be read as: oral pan-JAK inhibitor, 5-10 mg twice daily. From alopecia areata patients, peripheral blood was collected along with lesional scalp punch biopsies. After PBMCs were isolated by density centrifugation and stained for CD3, CD4 and CD8, a FACSAria was used to sort CD4+ and CD8+ T cells. This clone was observed a handful of times. This clone's antigen is unknown. There are no base qualities to consult, and no much larger clone falls within one base. Library generation was performed with the immunoSEQ multiplex PCR assay. RNA was extracted from all samples and reverse transcribed into cDNA as template for TCR sequencing. First-strand cDNA was synthesized using SuperScript III with a 2:1 mix of oligo-dT and random hexamers. Amplification bias was assessed with a synthetic immune receptor repertoire, and residual bias was removed computationally. The paper's data handling went like this. Raw reads were preprocessed to remove errors, and CDR3 was defined according to IMGT conventions as the region from the conserved cysteine to phenylalanine. Clonality was computed as 1 minus the Shannon entropy, with the entropy normalized by log2 of the number of productive unique TCRs. Whether scalp clones were CD4 or CD8 was inferred by matching scalp TCRbeta sequences against CD4 and CD8 repertoires sorted from blood. TCRdb's version of the immuneACCESS table is confined to in-frame rearrangements and falls short of the full clone set. An unresolved V gene accounts for under half of the shortfall where checked; the remainder is of unknown origin. V and J calls and clone size are given by that table; D and trimming were obtained from the DNA. In this sample the table shows about 220,000 clones, 50% to 60% of which occur a single time. Around 1.5% of the sample is in the top ten clones.

This receptor was identified in a human donor with alopecia areata. The sequence is built from TRBV6-1 and TRBJ2-4; no confident D gene assignment can be made. The input for sequencing was CD4+ T cells sorted from blood, taken at week 4, from a patient treated with tofacitinib. The sequenced DNA: TGTGCCAGCAGTGAACTTGACCGGGTGCCCAAAAACATTCAGTACTTC. Translated, it gives CASSELDRVPKNIQYF.